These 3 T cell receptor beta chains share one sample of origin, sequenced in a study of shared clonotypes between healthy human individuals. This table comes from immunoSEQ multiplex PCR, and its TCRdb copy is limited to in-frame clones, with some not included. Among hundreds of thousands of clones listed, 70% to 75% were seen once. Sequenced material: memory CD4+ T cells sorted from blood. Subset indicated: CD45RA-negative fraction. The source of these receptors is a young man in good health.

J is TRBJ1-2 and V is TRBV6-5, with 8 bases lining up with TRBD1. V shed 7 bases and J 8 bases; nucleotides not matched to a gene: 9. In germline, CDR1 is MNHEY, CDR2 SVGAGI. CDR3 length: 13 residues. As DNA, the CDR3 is TGTGCCAGCACTAAGGACAGGGTCGGCGGCTACACCTTC. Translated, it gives CASTKDRVGGYTF.

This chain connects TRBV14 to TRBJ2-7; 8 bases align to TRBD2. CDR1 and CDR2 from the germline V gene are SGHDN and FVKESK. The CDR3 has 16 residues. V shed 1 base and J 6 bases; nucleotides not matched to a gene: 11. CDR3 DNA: TGTGCCAGCAGCCAAGTCCGAGCGGGAGACAGTCGCGAGCAGTACTTC. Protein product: CASSQVRAGDSREQYF.

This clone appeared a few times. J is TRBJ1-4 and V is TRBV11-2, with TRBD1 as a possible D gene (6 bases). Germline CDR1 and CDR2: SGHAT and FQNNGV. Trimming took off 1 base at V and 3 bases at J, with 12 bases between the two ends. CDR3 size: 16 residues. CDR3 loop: CASSLAPGAANEKLFF. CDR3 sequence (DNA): TGTGCCAGCAGCTTAGCCCCGGGGGCTGCTAATGAAAAACTGTTTTTT.